A single sample is the source of the 27 T cell receptor beta chains below, sequenced in a study of tumor-infiltrating lymphocytes in primary liver carcinoma. Synthesis of TCR beta cDNA was carried out from 500 ng total RNA with a constant-region primer. Three rounds of nested multiplex PCR with slightly modified ARM-PCR produced TCR beta libraries. PCR rounds one and two used TRBV1-TRBV30 forward primers with a C-beta reverse primer for about 9 cycles each. TCRdb reprocessed the multiplex PCR reads with MiXCR, giving one entry per CDR3 protein. This sample yields hundreds of thousands of distinct CDR3 sequences, of which 58% are seen a single time; about a sixth belongs to the top ten. The source of the blood RNA was unsorted whole blood, and germline DNA was extracted as well. Sequenced input: peripheral blood. The receptors shown here come from a woman aged 30 to 39 with primary liver carcinoma and hepatitis B virus infection.

V is TRBV18 and J is TRBJ2-1; 14 bases map to TRBD2. CDR1 is KGHSH, CDR2 LQKENI, per germline. CDR3 length: 19 residues. Trimming at V came to 5 bases and at J to 1 base, leaving 10 bases not matched to a gene. The CDR3 nucleotides read TGTGCCAGCTCAGCCTCCGGGACTAGCGGGAGTCGGTCCTACAATGAGCAGTTCTTC. It translates to CASSASGTSGSRSYNEQFF.

Comments on this clonotype: A single base separates this from a much larger clone, so it may be a read error. The chain links TRBV6-6 to TRBJ2-7; 8 bases fit TRBD2. CDR1 MNHNY and CDR2 SVGAGI come from the germline V gene (reference sequence). This CDR3 comprises 14 residues. This CDR3 reads CASSYLAGGHEEYF. In DNA, the CDR3 is TGTGCCAGCAGTTACCTGGCGGGAGGTCACGAGGAGTACTTC.

In the case of this clonotype: An end of the junction differs from the germline gene, which may be a read error. The chain carries TRBV4-1 and TRBJ1-2; no definite D call. Germline lookup yields CDR1 MGHRA and CDR2 YSYEKL. CDR3 length equals 15 residues. The CDR3 DNA reads as TGCGCCGGCAGCCAAGATTTTCCAGAAAACTATGGCTACACCTTC. Amino acid sequence: CAGSQDFPENYGYTF.

This rearrangement joins TRBV6-5 to TRBJ2-1; 11 bases match TRBD2. The CDR3 covers 16 residues. Germline V gives CDR1 MNHEY, CDR2 SVGAGI. Trimming removed 0 bases from V and 6 bases from J; junction bases left unmatched: 4. CDR3 coding DNA: TGTGCCAGCAGTTACTCGTCTAGCGGGAGGCCCAATGAGCAGTTCTTC. Translation: CASSYSSSGRPNEQFF.

A note on this clonotype: Since the CDR3 does not end with the conserved phenylalanine or tryptophan, this likely comes from a read error. The J gene is TRBJ1-3, the V gene TRBV10-3; D unclear. Germline CDR1 is ENHRY and CDR2 is SYGVKD. V was clipped by 6 bases and J by 4 bases, with 7 bases between them. The CDR3 extends over 12 amino acids. The CDR3: CAISDLGNTIYS. The CDR3 nucleotides read TGTGCCATCAGCGACCTAGGAAACACCATATATTCT.

There are a few counts of this clonotype. The genes are TRBV5-5 and TRBJ2-7; 10 nucleotides align to TRBD1. V lost 5 bases to trimming and J lost 4 bases; unmatched junction nucleotides: 6. Germline CDR1 SGHKS, CDR2 YYEKEE (reference sequence). The CDR3 loop spans 14 amino acids. DNA for the CDR3: TGTGCCAGCAGGCCCGGGACAGGGGCTTACGAGCAGTACTTC. Translating gives CASRPGTGAYEQYF.

At least ten counts were recorded for this clonotype. The CDR3 loop is CASSWQGAGETQYF. CDR3 bases: TGTGCCAGCAGTTGGCAGGGGGCGGGGGAGACCCAGTACTTC. The rearrangement joins TRBV11-2 to TRBJ2-5; 8 nucleotides match TRBD1. The trim removed 6 bases at V and 5 bases at J, leaving 8 bases unmatched. CDR3 length: 14 amino acids. CDR1 is SGHAT, CDR2 FQNNGV, per germline.

On this clonotype: This sequence may be a read error, since a much larger clone differs from it by one base. The CDR3: CATSFHRFTDTQYF. DNA of the CDR3: TGTGCCACCAGTTTTCACAGGTTCACAGATACGCAGTATTTT. The chain combines TRBV7-8 with TRBJ2-3; maybe TRBD1 (5 bases). Per the germline V gene, CDR1 is SGHVS and CDR2 is FQNEAQ. This CDR3 has 14 residues. Trimming cost V 10 bases and J 2 bases, with 16 bases left between them.

The chain carries TRBV6-2 or TRBV6-3 and TRBJ1-5, with TRBD1 identical over 9 bases. CDR3 length: 16 residues. Per the germline V gene, CDR1 is MNHEY and CDR2 is SVGEGT. With V trimmed by 6 bases and J by 3 bases, 9 bases remained unmatched. CDR3 loop: CASRLTGGGDNQPQHF. CDR3 bases: TGTGCCAGCAGGCTAACAGGGGGCGGAGACAATCAGCCCCAGCATTTT.

As regards this clonotype: A read error is possible here, since a much larger clone lies one base away. The CDR3 carries no conserved terminal phenylalanine or tryptophan, so it likely arises from a read error. This chain joins TRBV12-3 or TRBV12-4 and TRBJ2-1, with D hard to call. V gave up 4 bases and J gave up 0 bases, with 10 bases separating them. This CDR3 contains 15 residues. Written as DNA, the CDR3 is TGTGCCAGCAGTTCCCAGCGCAGCTCCTACAATGAGCAGTTCTCC. As protein: CASSSQRSSYNEQFS.

The chain is built from TRBV29-1 and TRBJ1-1; D perhaps matches TRBD1 (5 bases). This CDR3 has 14 residues. V was pared by 7 bases and J by 2 bases, with 17 bases between. CDR1 SQVTM and CDR2 ANQGSEA come from the germline V gene. The CDR3 reads CSASRGGVNTEAFF. The CDR3 DNA reads as TGCAGCGCGAGCCGGGGGGGGGTTAACACTGAAGCTTTCTTT.

On this clonotype itself: A much larger clone sits a single nucleotide away, making a read error possible. This chain links TRBV12-3 or TRBV12-4 with TRBJ2-3, with D perhaps assigned TRBD1 or TRBD2 (6 bases each). V lost 8 bases and J 4 bases, leaving 13 bases between the germline ends. The CDR3 contains 13 residues. For the CDR3, the DNA is TGTGCCAGCGATTACGGGGGCGCAGATACGCAGTATTTT. Translated, it gives CASDYGGADTQYF.

This chain joins TRBV6-5 and TRBJ1-5; possibly TRBD2 for D (7 bases). The DNA end favors TRBJ2-3, so the J call may be wrong. The CDR3 sequence is 15 residues long. The germline V gene encodes CDR1 MNHEY and CDR2 SVGAGI. CDR3 sequence: CASSQARGARQPQYF. The CDR3 region has the DNA TGTGCCAGCAGCCAAGCTCGGGGGGCAAGGCAGCCCCAGTATTTT.

The rearrangement links TRBV5-4 to TRBJ2-3; D is perhaps TRBD2 (6 bases). Trimming cost V 7 bases and J 0 bases, with 15 bases left between them. The CDR3 consists of 15 residues. Germline V gives CDR1 SGHNT, CDR2 YYREEE (reference sequence). In nucleotides, the CDR3 is TGTGCCAGCTCAAACGCGCGGGGAAGCACAGATACGCAGTATTTT. Translating it yields CASSNARGSTDTQYF.

Written as DNA, the CDR3 is TGTGCCAGCAGTACAACAAATGGCTACACCTTC. It encodes CASSTTNGYTF. The rearrangement joins TRBV28 to TRBJ1-2, with no clear D. The CDR3 totals 11 residues. Germline V gene lookup returns CDR1 MDHEN and CDR2 SYDVKM. With 5 bases removed from V and 6 bases from J, the gap between germline ends came to 7 bases.

This clonotype was found once. CDR3 sequence (DNA): TGTGCCACCTCCCGGAGCAGACGCACAGATACGCAGTATTTT. Translating it yields CATSRSRRTDTQYF. The V call is TRBV6-1, the J call TRBJ2-3, with unresolved D. Germline CDR1 is MNHNS and CDR2 is SASEGT. V lost 10 bases to trimming and J lost 1 base, with 15 bases between them. The CDR3 runs to 14 residues.

Worth noting for this clonotype: A junction boundary mismatches the germline segment, possibly from a read error. This chain joins TRBV12-3 or TRBV12-4 and TRBJ1-1; D unclear. This CDR3 comprises 12 residues. The CDR3 loop is CASSPLGYGALF. The CDR3 DNA sequence: TGTGCCAGCAGTCCCCTGGGGTACGGAGCTCTCTTT.

On this clonotype: This could be a read error, since a much larger clone is one nucleotide away. Since the CDR3 does not end with the conserved phenylalanine or tryptophan, this likely comes from a read error. The J gene is TRBJ2-1, the V gene TRBV12-3 or TRBV12-4, with D unresolved. The CDR3 loop spans 11 amino acids. Trimming removed 3 bases from V and 9 bases from J, with 6 bases in between. CDR3 sequence: CASSLKVEQFL. The CDR3 DNA reads as TGTGCCAGCAGTTTGAAGGTTGAGCAGTTCTTA.

As concerns this clonotype: The final CDR3 position lacks the conserved phenylalanine or tryptophan, pointing to a likely read error. The chain uses TRBV6-1 and TRBJ1-5, with no clear D. The CDR3 sequence is 12 residues long. Per the germline V gene, CDR1 is MNHNS and CDR2 is SASEGT. The V end was cut by 7 bases, the J end by 6 bases, with 10 bases between. The CDR3 here is CASTHFGQPQHL. The CDR3 nucleotides read TGTGCCAGCACTCACTTTGGTCAGCCCCAGCATCTT.

Comment on this clonotype: A single base separates this from a much larger clone, so it may be a read error. The rearrangement links TRBV4-3 to TRBJ2-3; D may be TRBD2 (5 bases). The CDR3 covers 14 residues. V gave up 4 bases and J gave up 4 bases, with 12 bases separating them. Germline CDR1 reads LGHNA; CDR2 reads YSLEER. The CDR3 loop reads CASSREHPADTQYF. The DNA of the CDR3 is TGCGCCAGCAGCCGGGAGCACCCAGCAGATACGCAGTATTTT.

For this clonotype: A much bigger clone sits one base away, suggesting this may be a read error. This chain connects TRBV4-1 to TRBJ1-1; 7 positions agree with TRBD1. Looked up from germline, CDR1 is MGHRA and CDR2 is YSYEKL. This CDR3 spans 15 amino acids. Trimming removed 4 bases from V and 1 base from J; junction bases left unmatched: 6. CDR3 in DNA: TGCGCCAGCAGCCCACCGACAGGGACGAACACTGAAGCTTTCTTT. Translating it yields CASSPPTGTNTEAFF.

On this clonotype itself: A much larger clone lies a single base off, so this may be a read error. The rearrangement joins TRBV6-5 to TRBJ2-7, with D perhaps matching TRBD2 (6 bases). From germline, CDR1 is MNHEY and CDR2 SVGAGI. The CDR3 runs 11 residues. V lost 10 bases, J lost 8 bases, and 15 bases lay in between. CDR3 nucleotides: TGTGCCATCGGTGGGGGGAGAAAGCAGTACTTC. Protein: CAIGGGRKQYF.

The chain couples TRBV6-1 to TRBJ2-7; D possibly matches TRBD1 or TRBD2 (6 bases each). The CDR3 extends over 16 amino acids. CDR1 is MNHNS and CDR2 is SASEGT in the germline V gene. The ends were cut back, 3 bases at V and 3 bases at J, with 18 bases in the middle. In DNA form, the CDR3 reads TGTGCCAGCAGTGAGCCGACCATTGGAGGGGGCTACGAGCAGTACTTC. Translating gives CASSEPTIGGGYEQYF.

The rearrangement uses TRBV30 and TRBJ2-3; D not resolved. The CDR3 runs 11 residues. V shed 2 bases and J shed 4 bases, with 4 bases lying between them. CDR1 is GTSNPN, CDR2 SVGIG, per germline (reference sequence). The CDR3 region has the DNA TGTGCCTGGAGTAGTGCAGATACGCAGTATTTT. Amino acid sequence: CAWSSADTQYF. The variable domain in full, completed from reference TRBV30 and TRBJ2-3, reads SQTIHQWPATLVQPVGSPLSLECTVEGTSNPNLYWYRQAAGRGLQLLFYSVGIGQISSEVPQNLSASRPQDRQFILSSKKLLLSDSGFYLCAWSSADTQYFGPGTRLTVL.

Concerning this clonotype itself: Possible read error: a much larger clone is one base away. This chain joins TRBV29-1 and TRBJ1-1; D is unresolved. CDR3 length: 12 residues. Germline V lookup: CDR1 SQVTM, CDR2 ANQGSEA. CDR3 sequence (DNA): TGCAGCGGTGGCGGAGTCAACATTGAAGCTTTCTTT. Translating it yields CSGGGVNIEAFF.

As to this clonotype: One end of the junction varies from germline; a read error may be responsible. This chain uses TRBV4-1 with TRBJ1-2, with 8 bases aligning to TRBD1. The CDR3 is made up of 15 amino acids. CDR1 and CDR2 (germline): MGHRA, YSYEKL. The DNA for the CDR3 is TGCGTCAGCAGCCAGCTTCCCGGACAGGGAAATGGCTACACCTTC. The encoded protein is CVSSQLPGQGNGYTF.

This clonotype was seen a handful of times. This may arise from a read error, as a much more abundant clone is one base away. J is TRBJ2-7 and V is TRBV11-2; D is perhaps TRBD1 or TRBD2 (6 bases each). The length of the CDR3 is 16 residues. V lost 4 bases, J lost 2 bases, and 18 bases lay in between. CDR1 and CDR2 from the germline V gene are SGHAT and FQNNGV. The chain's CDR3 is CASSSVGGPRTYEQYF. CDR3 DNA: TGTGCCAGCAGCTCAGTTGGGGGGCCACGGACCTACGAGCAGTACTTC.